This TCR beta chain was observed in a study of cytomegalovirus exposure and HLA in healthy donors. PCR involved 60 Vbeta and 13 Jbeta primers. Sequencing used immunoSEQ multiplex PCR; TCRdb keeps in-frame clones, though not all of them. The sample consists of about 180,000 clones, roughly 82% of them appearing once. V dropped 3 bases and J dropped 1 base, with 19 bases sitting between them. CDR3 length: 17 residues. Germline V gene lookup returns CDR1 LGHNA and CDR2 YSLEER. Study-wide points: The study labeled approximately 150 TCR beta chains cytomegalovirus-associated. There was a cluster of highly shared sequence variants that was likely a sequencing artifact.

Worth noting for this clone: What it binds is not known.

The sequence was obtained from a man in his forties in good health and CMV-seronegative. The genes are TRBV4-3 and TRBJ2-7, with D possibly TRBD2 on 6 matching bases. The sample comprised PBMCs. The CDR3 sequence is CASSQALASSWSYEQYF. The CDR3 DNA sequence: TGCGCCAGCAGCCAGGCCCTAGCGAGCTCTTGGTCCTACGAGCAGTACTTC.